This T cell receptor beta chain is from a study of T cells in Graves' hyperthyroidism and ophthalmopathy (dated by TCRdb to about 2019). Broadly, across the study: Peripheral blood was sampled at the time of initial diagnosis, prior to any treatment. TCR V-J signatures able to tell the groups apart were searched for in a discovery cohort of 95 or so patients, of whom more than 40 had Graves' ophthalmopathy and around 56 had stable Graves' hyperthyroidism. Prospective prediction of ophthalmopathy was tested in an independent validation cohort consisting of 18 hyperthyroidism patients and approximately 16 patients who later progressed to ophthalmopathy. The 100 discovery patients were randomly divided into training and test sets at a 7:3 ratio. The study also compared thyroid tissue and blood T-cell repertoires from over 5 Graves' hyperthyroidism patients. Following sampling, methimazole starting at 30 mg daily was given to hyperthyroidism patients, and high-dose intravenous methylprednisolone was given to ophthalmopathy patients. According to the paper, TCR Vbeta CDR3 sequencing was carried out on 135 peripheral blood samples, which came from 40 to 45 ophthalmopathy, 70 to 80 hyperthyroidism and around 17 progressor patients.

The TCR beta CDR3 regions were amplified from RNA transcripts. For the first round of RT-PCR on the TCR CDR3, the HTBI primer set was used together with the Qiagen OneStep RT-PCR kit. A second multiplex PCR round built the libraries, followed by size selection and purification. The libraries were sequenced on an Illumina HiSeq2000 using paired-end 100 bp reads. In the paper's pipeline: SOAPnuke was used to process the raw data, with reads discarded if the reads contained adapters or uncalled bases, had a mean Phred below 15, or lacked an exact constant-primer or identifier match. COPE v1.2.5 was used to merge the high-quality paired reads, and each unique nucleotide sequence was defined as a clonotype. MiTCR v1.1 was used to align clonotypes to the IMGT TRBV, TRBD and TRBJ reference segments. The analysis was restricted to V-J combinations with a frequency above 0.0001, which together covered 99.2% of the repertoires. The TCS score was defined as F50 (clonal expansion) divided by E x V (chaos), with BLOSUM62-based TCRdist calculated between CDR3 peptides within each V-J. Welch's t-statistics and random forest reduced several hundred V-J features to 10 to 15, which were used in a naive Bayes classifier (R e1071). TCRdb's own reprocessing of the public reads used fastp at Q25 and MiXCR and kept productive beta chains. Entries are consolidated by CDR3 protein sequence, retaining the most common genes and DNA. In this record, the V and J calls reflect TCRdb's handling and not the investigators' own analysis. The sample table holds 300,000 or so distinct CDR3 sequences, of which roughly 23% were seen once. The ten largest clones add up to around 45% of the sample.

Here V drops 0 bases and J drops 0 bases, and the junction holds 2 bases not matched to any gene. Based on the germline V gene, the CDR1 and CDR2 sequences are MNHEY and SVGAGI. Measured from the cysteine to the phenylalanine, the CDR3 is 16 residues long. CDR3 DNA is the only sequence kept; it has 48 bases, read in frame from the first base. A patient counted as having stable Graves' hyperthyroidism if no progression to ophthalmopathy occurred over 18 months of follow-up. The hyperthyroidism patients were between 18 and 65 years old and newly diagnosed, with a disease duration of less than 2 months. Exclusion was applied to patients with uncontrolled infections, other autoimmune diseases, pregnancy or lactation. Diagnoses were established on the basis of clinical symptoms, serum thyroxine and TRAb, thyroid ultrasound, and orbital computed tomography. PBMCs were isolated from about 10 ml of fresh peripheral blood by Ficoll-Paque density gradient centrifugation. Total RNA was extracted with Trizol reagent, and quality was checked on an Agilent 2100 Bioanalyzer.

Here is what the overall study found, with its caveats: Most expanded thyroid clonotypes (frequency above 0.001) were also found in blood, which suggests that blood repertoires may mirror thyroid immune responses. A model built on a 13 V-J signature distinguished ophthalmopathy from stable hyperthyroidism, reaching roughly 88% sensitivity and about 81% specificity in cross-validation and 80%/75% in testing. Sample size was not statistically predetermined, and investigators were not blinded to group allocation. In validation, progression to ophthalmopathy was predicted by the model with almost 71% sensitivity and 72% to 80% specificity, a median of 6.5 months before onset.

This clonotype was seen at least ten times. Which antigen it targets is not known. The input lacks base qualities; no much larger clone sits a single base away. The TCR comes from a woman in her fifties or sixties with Graves' hyperthyroidism. What was sequenced was blood. The sequence joins TRBV6-5 to TRBJ2-3; 8 bases in between match TRBD1. The CDR3 protein: CASSYSTGASTDTQYF. The bases are TGTGCCAGCAGTTACTCGACAGGGGCCAGCACAGATACGCAGTATTTT.